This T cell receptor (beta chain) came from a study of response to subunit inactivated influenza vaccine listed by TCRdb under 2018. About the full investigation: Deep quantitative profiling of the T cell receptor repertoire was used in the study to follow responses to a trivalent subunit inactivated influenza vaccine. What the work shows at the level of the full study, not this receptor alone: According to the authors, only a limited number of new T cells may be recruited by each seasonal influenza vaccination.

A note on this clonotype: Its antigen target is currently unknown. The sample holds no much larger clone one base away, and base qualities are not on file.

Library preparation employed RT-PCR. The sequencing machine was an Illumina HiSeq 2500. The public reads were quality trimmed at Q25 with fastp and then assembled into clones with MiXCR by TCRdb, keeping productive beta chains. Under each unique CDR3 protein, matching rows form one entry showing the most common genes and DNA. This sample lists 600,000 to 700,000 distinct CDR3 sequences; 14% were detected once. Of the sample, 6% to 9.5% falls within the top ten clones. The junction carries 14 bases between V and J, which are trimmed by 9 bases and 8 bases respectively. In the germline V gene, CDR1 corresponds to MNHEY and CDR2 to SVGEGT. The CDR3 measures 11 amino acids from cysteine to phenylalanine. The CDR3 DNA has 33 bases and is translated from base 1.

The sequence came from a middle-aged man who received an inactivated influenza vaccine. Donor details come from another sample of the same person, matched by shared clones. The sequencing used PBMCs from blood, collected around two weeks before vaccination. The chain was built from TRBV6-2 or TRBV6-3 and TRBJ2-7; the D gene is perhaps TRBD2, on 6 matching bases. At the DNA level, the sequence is TGTGCCAGTACCGCCGGGACTCAGCAGTACTTC. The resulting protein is CASTAGTQQYF.